The 13 T cell receptor beta chains below come from one sample, sequenced in a study of T cell responses to AZD1222 COVID-19 vaccine. The data were produced by immunoSEQ multiplex PCR, yet TCRdb's version contains in-frame clones alone and is incomplete. The sample shows approximately 180,000 clones, about nine tenths of them seen only once. The sample in question was peripheral blood, obtained on day 0 of AZD1222 vaccination. The source of these receptors is an adult in good health.

This chain joins TRBV11-3 and TRBJ2-3, with unresolved D. Germline CDR1 SGHNT, CDR2 YENEEA. The CDR3 consists of 12 residues. V was clipped by 2 bases and J by 0 bases, with 0 bases between them. The CDR3 DNA is TGTGCCAGCAGCTTAAGCACAGATACGCAGTATTTT. Its protein product is CASSLSTDTQYF.

The chain carries TRBV19 and TRBJ1-5; D remains unclear. The CDR3 is made up of 15 amino acids. The V end was cut by 5 bases, the J end by 5 bases, with 16 bases between. Germline values: CDR1 LNHDA, CDR2 SQIVND (reference sequence). This CDR3 reads CASSAILPRDQPQHF. The CDR3 nucleotides read TGTGCCAGTAGTGCAATTCTACCAAGGGATCAGCCCCAGCATTTT.

The chain has TRBV5-4 and TRBJ1-1, with D possibly matching TRBD1 (5 bases). Deletions cut 2 bases from V and 7 bases from J, with 15 bases between. Germline loops: CDR1 SGHNT, CDR2 YYREEE (reference sequence). The CDR3 has 14 residues. The CDR3 DNA reads as TGTGCCAGCAGCTTAAGTATAGGGGAATTTGAAGCTTTCTTT. Its translation: CASSLSIGEFEAFF.

The chain recombines TRBV27 with TRBJ1-2; D is possibly TRBD1 (6 bases). The CDR3 sequence is 14 residues long. Germline CDR1 MNHEY, CDR2 SMNVEV (reference sequence). V gave up 10 bases and J gave up 7 bases, with 22 bases separating them. The CDR3 loop reads CATGRTVTMGGYTF. The CDR3 DNA follows: TGTGCCACCGGCCGGACAGTGACTATGGGTGGCTACACCTTC.

DNA for the CDR3: TGTGCCAGCAGCAAGAATGTGGCCACCGGGGAGCTGTTTTTT. Its translation: CASSKNVATGELFF. This chain links TRBV3-1 (or the pseudogene TRBV3-2) with TRBJ2-2; D is uncertain. This CDR3 comprises 14 residues. V lost 5 bases to trimming and J lost 4 bases, with 11 bases between them. CDR1 is LGHDT and CDR2 is YNNKEL in the germline V gene (reference sequence).

J is TRBJ1-4 and V is TRBV6-6; D remains unclear. Germline CDR1 and CDR2: MNHNY and SVGAGI (reference sequence). The CDR3 extends over 15 amino acids. The V end was cut by 3 bases, the J end by 0 bases, with 8 bases between. CDR3 coding DNA: TGTGCCAGCAGTTATTCTGGGGCAACTAATGAAAAACTGTTTTTT. This encodes CASSYSGATNEKLFF.

V and J are TRBV12-3 or TRBV12-4 and TRBJ1-1; 7 bases are a match to TRBD1. Losses at the gene ends were 6 bases for V and 3 bases for J; bases not matched to a gene: 4. This CDR3 has 13 amino acids. This CDR3 reads CASSRDRDTEAFF. CDR3 bases: TGTGCCAGCAGCCGCGACAGGGACACTGAAGCTTTCTTT.

The rearrangement joins TRBV25-1 to TRBJ2-7, with a tentative D call TRBD2 (6 bases). The germline gives CDR1 MGHDK, CDR2 SYGVNS. Trimming took off 8 bases at V and 2 bases at J, with 10 bases between the two ends. The CDR3 contains 12 residues. CDR3 sequence (DNA): TGTGCCAGCTCGGGACTTACCTACGAGCAGTACTTC. Its translation is CASSGLTYEQYF.

The J gene is TRBJ2-5, the V gene TRBV7-2, with unresolved D. Germline loops: CDR1 SGHTA, CDR2 FQGNSA. Deletions cut 2 bases from V and 3 bases from J, with 10 bases between. The CDR3 is made up of 14 amino acids. CDR3 DNA sequence: TGTGCCAGCAGCTTATCCGACCGCGAAGAGACCCAGTACTTC. Translating it yields CASSLSDREETQYF.

V usage is TRBV19 and J usage is TRBJ1-1; the D is unclear. V was pared by 5 bases and J by 8 bases, with 12 bases between. The CDR3 spans 12 residues. Germline CDR1 and CDR2: LNHDA and SQIVND (reference sequence). The CDR3 DNA reads TGTGCCAGTAGTCCCGGGCCTCGAGAAGCTTTCTTT. It is translated as CASSPGPREAFF.

This chain joins TRBV15 and TRBJ2-7, with D maybe TRBD2 (6 bases). The V end lost 4 bases, the J end lost 4 bases, and 11 bases lay between the germline ends. This CDR3 comprises 13 residues. Germline loops: CDR1 LNHNV, CDR2 YYDKDF (reference sequence). CDR3 bases: TGTGCCACCAGCAAGTGGGGGGAGTACGAGCAGTACTTC. This codes for CATSKWGEYEQYF.

The V call is TRBV5-1, the J call TRBJ2-7; TRBD1 is a possible D gene (8 bases). Trimming removed 4 bases at V and 0 bases at J, with 26 bases between. The CDR3 runs 19 residues. Germline CDR1 is SGHRS and CDR2 is YFSETQ. CDR3 in amino acids: CASSPKASGTGLLSYEQYF. The CDR3 DNA is TGCGCCAGCAGCCCCAAGGCCAGCGGGACAGGACTACTCTCCTACGAGCAGTACTTC.

This chain uses TRBV19 with TRBJ1-3; D is possibly TRBD1 (6 bases). V lost 8 bases, J lost 2 bases, and 10 bases lay in between. CDR1 is LNHDA and CDR2 is SQIVND in the germline V gene (reference sequence). This CDR3 is 13 amino acids long. CDR3 DNA: TGTGCCAGTTATGCAGGGGCTGGAAACACCATATATTTT. Its translation: CASYAGAGNTIYF.